This T cell receptor (beta chain) was recovered during a study of spatial heterogeneity in lung cancer. Overall study results and limits: Higher tumor mutation counts went along with higher counts of expanded intratumoral alpha and beta TCRs.

Trimming took 5 bases from V and 1 from J, leaving 7 bases between them. This CDR3 region has 14 residues. Germline assignment: CDR1 KGHDR and CDR2 SFDVKD. Time point denoted: sample taken at primary tumor resection. This clonotype occurred many times. Its antigen is still unknown. Within a library made for alpha chains, this beta chain is off target, and its count is uninformative. TCRdb used MiXCR to reprocess the 5' RACE reads, holding one entry per CDR3 protein. The sample has about 13,000 distinct CDR3 sequences, 4.5% to 7% seen once; the top ten hold around 10%. The gene calls are TRBV24-1 and TRBJ2-2; D gene unclear. The sample was lung tumor tissue, taken at surgery. The origin of this receptor is a female donor with early-stage non-small cell lung cancer. This CDR3 is CATSVSGNTGELFF. For the CDR3, the DNA is TGTGCCACCAGTGTGTCGGGGAACACCGGGGAGCTGTTTTTT.